The 25 T cell receptor beta chains listed next were all sequenced from one sample in a study of neurological immune-mediated disorders. TCRdb called the 5' RACE reads again in MiXCR, with one record for every CDR3 protein. The table has 25,000 to 35,000 distinct CDR3 sequences, about 1.6% seen once. The source material was PBMCs. The source of these receptors is a woman aged 25 to 45 with multiple sclerosis.

This clonotype was counted many times. The chain uses TRBV20-1 and TRBJ2-7; 8 bases fit TRBD2. The CDR3 runs to 16 residues. J was trimmed by 6 bases and V by 5 bases; bases with no gene match: 18. The germline gives CDR1 DFQATT, CDR2 SNEGSKA (reference sequence). The CDR3 loop reads CSADLPGGGTYAEQYF. The CDR3 DNA reads TGCAGTGCTGACCTCCCTGGCGGGGGGACGTACGCCGAGCAGTACTTC.

This clonotype has only a few counts. A single base separates this from a much larger clone, so it may be a read error. This chain links TRBV2 with TRBJ1-5; D gene ambiguous. The germline gives CDR1 SNHLY, CDR2 FYNNEI. The CDR3 sequence is 13 residues long. The CDR3 DNA sequence: TGTGCCAGCAAGTCGAATAGCAATCAGCCCCAGAATTTT. Translating gives CASKSNSNQPQNF.

This clonotype is deemed medium-sized. The J gene is TRBJ1-2, the V gene TRBV20-1; tentatively, D is TRBD1 (5 bases). CDR1 is DFQATT, CDR2 SNEGSKA, per germline (reference sequence). CDR3 length equals 16 residues. The V end was cut by 2 bases, the J end by 4 bases, with 20 bases between. CDR3 in amino acids: CSARIGHGIPLYGYTF. The DNA of the CDR3 is TGCAGTGCTAGAATTGGACATGGGATTCCCCTCTATGGCTACACCTTC.

At least ten counts were recorded for this clonotype. The chain is built from TRBV20-1 and TRBJ2-1, with unresolved D. CDR1 and CDR2 from the germline V gene are DFQATT and SNEGSKA (reference sequence). Trimming pared 2 bases from V and 0 bases from J, leaving 8 bases between. This CDR3 comprises 14 residues. CDR3 loop: CSARPLSSYNEQFF. The CDR3 nucleotides are TGCAGTGCTAGACCCTTGAGCTCCTACAATGAGCAGTTCTTC.

This clonotype was counted many times. This sequence joins TRBV3-1 and TRBJ2-7, with TRBD2 matching 10 bases. The CDR3 consists of 16 residues. Germline assignment: CDR1 LGHDT and CDR2 YNNKEL (reference sequence). V lost 1 base and J lost 1; bases outside the gene matches: 4. Written as DNA, the CDR3 is TGTGCCAGCAGCCAAGCATCGACTAGCGGGTCCTACGAGCAGTACTTC. This translates into CASSQASTSGSYEQYF.

This clonotype showed up many times. The chain couples TRBV11-2 to TRBJ2-3; 14 bases map to TRBD2. J gave up 3 bases and V 5 bases, and 4 bases lay outside the gene matches. From germline, CDR1 is SGHAT and CDR2 FQNNGV. The length of the CDR3 is 16 residues. The CDR3 sequence is CASSRTSGGTTDTQYF. The DNA of the CDR3 is TGTGCCAGCAGCCGGACTAGCGGGGGGACGACAGATACGCAGTATTTT.

This clonotype has ten or more counts. The chain joins TRBV12-3 or TRBV12-4 to TRBJ2-3; TRBD1 agrees at 9 bases. V lost 7 bases to trimming and J lost 0 bases; unmatched junction nucleotides: 14. The CDR3 length is 18 residues. DNA for the CDR3: TGTGCCAGCATGGGGGACAGGGCCTTTGGAGTCAGCACAGATACGCAGTATTTT. Its protein is CASMGDRAFGVSTDTQYF.

The chain joins TRBV7-6 to TRBJ2-7; 10 bases line up with TRBD2. Germline loops: CDR1 SGHVS, CDR2 FNYEAQ. J lost 7 bases, V lost 5 bases, and 11 bases had no gene match. The CDR3 totals 15 residues. The DNA of the CDR3 is TGTGCCAGCAGCCCCACTAGCGGGGATGCTTGGGAGCAGTACTTC. This codes for CASSPTSGDAWEQYF.

This clonotype was seen at least ten times. This chain joins TRBV20-1 and TRBJ2-7; TRBD1 might be the D (7 bases). The CDR3 spans 13 residues. CDR1 and CDR2 from the germline V gene are DFQATT and SNEGSKA (reference sequence). The V end was cut by 5 bases, the J end by 0 bases, with 11 bases between. The CDR3 DNA reads as TGCAGTGCTGCGGGACAGAGCTCCTACGAGCAGTACTTC. It yields the protein CSAAGQSSYEQYF.

This clonotype was counted ten times or more. The chain recombines TRBV9 with TRBJ1-4; D gene unclear. V was cut by 3 bases and J by 5 bases, with 11 bases left in between. The CDR3 is 14 residues long. Germline V CDR1 and CDR2: SGDLS, YYNGEE. CDR3 bases: TGTGCCAGCAGCGAACGAGGAGGGAATGAAAAACTGTTTTTT. It translates to CASSERGGNEKLFF.

This clonotype appeared many times. The rearrangement links TRBV29-1 to TRBJ2-5; TRBD2 might be the D (5 bases). Trimming left V 8 bases short and J 5 bases short, with 21 bases between. CDR1 SQVTM and CDR2 ANQGSEA come from the germline V gene. This CDR3 region has 14 residues. The CDR3 DNA reads as TGCAGCCAAGGACCCGGGGTTGCCGGCGAGACCCAGTACTTC. It specifies CSQGPGVAGETQYF.

With regard to this clonotype: The junction departs from germline at one end; a sequencing error may be responsible. The rearrangement uses TRBV10-3 and TRBJ2-7; 9 bases agree with TRBD1. CDR1 and CDR2 (germline): ENHRY, SYGVKD. This CDR3 is 15 amino acids long. For the CDR3, the DNA is TGTGTCATCAGTGGAGCATCTAGGACAGGGGAAGAGCAGTACTTC. It codes for CVISGASRTGEEQYF.

In its sample, this clonotype was seen many times. The chain links TRBV12-3 or TRBV12-4 to TRBJ1-1; maybe TRBD1 (5 bases). CDR3 length equals 14 residues. Trimming took 8 bases from V and 8 from J, leaving 21 bases between them. Written as DNA, the CDR3 is TGTGCCAGCGAAAACCGGGGCCCCTCCAAGGAAGCTTTCTTT. This sequence encodes CASENRGPSKEAFF.

This clonotype appeared a few times. As the CDR3 is not closed by the conserved phenylalanine or tryptophan, this likely results from a read error. The chain links TRBV27 to TRBJ2-7; TRBD2 aligns across 10 bases. The V segment lost 3 bases and the J segment 3 bases; nucleotides outside the gene matches: 5. Germline-derived CDR1 and CDR2 are MNHEY and SMNVEV (reference sequence). This CDR3 contains 15 residues. CDR3 nucleotides: TGTGCCAGCAGTTTGTTGTCTAGCGGGGGCTACGAGCAGTACATC. Translation gives CASSLLSSGGYEQYI.

This clonotype was detected many times. V usage is TRBV20-1 and J usage is TRBJ2-4; 7 bases agree with TRBD1. Losses at the gene ends were 3 bases for V and 8 bases for J; bases not matched to a gene: 4. CDR3 size: 12 residues. The germline V gene encodes CDR1 DFQATT and CDR2 SNEGSKA (reference sequence). Here the CDR3 reads CSASKTGDIQYF. The CDR3 region has the DNA TGCAGTGCTAGTAAAACAGGGGACATTCAGTACTTC.

This clonotype was counted ten times or more. The V gene is TRBV7-6, the J gene TRBJ1-1; 9 nucleotides align to TRBD1. Germline V lookup: CDR1 SGHVS, CDR2 FNYEAQ. V lost 0 bases to trimming and J lost 5 bases; unmatched junction nucleotides: 4. This CDR3 spans 15 amino acids. The CDR3 is CASSLAPTGGTEAFF. The CDR3 DNA follows: TGTGCCAGCAGCTTAGCCCCGACAGGGGGGACTGAAGCTTTCTTT.

This clonotype was picked up many times. The chain couples TRBV20-1 to TRBJ2-1; 10 bases align to TRBD2. The CDR3 consists of 18 residues. V was clipped by 1 base and J by 1 base; unmatched bases: 10. The V gene's germline CDR1 is DFQATT and CDR2 SNEGSKA (reference sequence). The CDR3 loop reads CSARVGPLAGVSYNEQFF. CDR3 DNA sequence: TGCAGTGCTAGAGTCGGGCCCCTAGCGGGGGTTTCCTACAATGAGCAGTTCTTC.

CDR3 amino acids: CASSPGSAREQYF. DNA for the CDR3: TGTGCCAGCTCACCCGGTTCAGCCCGCGAGCAGTACTTC. V gene TRBV18 combines with J gene TRBJ2-7; no clear D gene. Trimming removed 3 bases at V and 6 bases at J, with 12 bases between. The germline gives CDR1 KGHSH, CDR2 LQKENI. CDR3 size: 13 residues.

This clonotype has a handful of counts. The gene calls are TRBV7-3 and TRBJ2-2; no clear D. The V gene's germline CDR1 is SGHTA and CDR2 FQGTGA. This CDR3 comprises 13 residues. With 9 bases removed from V and 0 bases from J, the gap between germline ends came to 8 bases. The CDR3 protein is CASRETNTGELFF. CDR3 DNA sequence: TGTGCCAGTCGAGAGACGAACACCGGGGAGCTGTTTTTT.

This clonotype has at least ten counts. The chain is built from TRBV20-1 and TRBJ2-1; D may be TRBD2 (6 bases). V dropped 6 bases and J dropped 0 bases, with 12 bases sitting between them. The length of the CDR3 is 14 residues. The germline V gene has CDR1 DFQATT and CDR2 SNEGSKA (reference sequence). The CDR3: CSARDGSSYNEQFF. The CDR3 region has the DNA TGCAGTGCGAGGGACGGGAGCTCCTACAATGAGCAGTTCTTC.

This clonotype was recorded many times. This chain joins TRBV20-1 and TRBJ2-1; 8 bases match TRBD1. Trimming took 6 bases from V and 6 from J; bases not matched to a gene: 13. Germline CDR1 reads DFQATT; CDR2 reads SNEGSKA (reference sequence). The CDR3 is 15 amino acids. CDR3 residues: CSATTLDRGGNEQFF. CDR3 bases: TGCAGTGCCACAACCTTAGACAGGGGTGGCAATGAGCAGTTCTTC.

This clonotype came up many times. The chain combines TRBV5-5 with TRBJ2-3; D perhaps matches TRBD2 (6 bases). The CDR3 spans 13 residues. Germline V gives CDR1 SGHKS, CDR2 YYEKEE (reference sequence). Trimming stripped 10 bases from V and 0 bases from J, with 12 bases between. The CDR3 here is CASVAGSTDTQYF. In nucleotides, the CDR3 is TGTGCCTCGGTGGCGGGGAGCACAGATACGCAGTATTTT.

This clonotype has a count of ten or more. The V and J genes are TRBV12-3 or TRBV12-4 and TRBJ2-1, with 7 bases aligning to TRBD1. V lost 6 bases, J lost 12 bases, and 11 bases stayed unmatched. The CDR3 is 13 amino acids. The CDR3 region is CASRYTTGNGQFF. The CDR3 DNA is TGTGCCAGCAGATACACGACAGGGAACGGGCAGTTCTTC.

This clonotype has ten or more counts. At one of its ends the junction is not consistent with the germline gene, which may arise from a read error. The CDR3 region has the DNA TGTGCCAGCAGAAAAAACAGGGGCATAGTCTTC. It yields the protein CASRKNRGIVF. The chain combines TRBV7-2 with TRBJ2-1, with TRBD1 identical over 7 bases. Germline CDR1 and CDR2: SGHTA and FQGNSA. This CDR3 has 11 amino acids.

This clonotype occurred many times. V and J are TRBV18 and TRBJ1-1, with D perhaps TRBD1 (6 bases). The germline V gene encodes CDR1 KGHSH and CDR2 LQKENI. Trimming removed 1 base from V and 0 bases from J, with 9 bases in between. CDR3 length: 15 amino acids. CDR3 bases: TGTGCCAGCTCACCACTCAGGGACATGAACACTGAAGCTTTCTTT. Translation: CASSPLRDMNTEAFF.